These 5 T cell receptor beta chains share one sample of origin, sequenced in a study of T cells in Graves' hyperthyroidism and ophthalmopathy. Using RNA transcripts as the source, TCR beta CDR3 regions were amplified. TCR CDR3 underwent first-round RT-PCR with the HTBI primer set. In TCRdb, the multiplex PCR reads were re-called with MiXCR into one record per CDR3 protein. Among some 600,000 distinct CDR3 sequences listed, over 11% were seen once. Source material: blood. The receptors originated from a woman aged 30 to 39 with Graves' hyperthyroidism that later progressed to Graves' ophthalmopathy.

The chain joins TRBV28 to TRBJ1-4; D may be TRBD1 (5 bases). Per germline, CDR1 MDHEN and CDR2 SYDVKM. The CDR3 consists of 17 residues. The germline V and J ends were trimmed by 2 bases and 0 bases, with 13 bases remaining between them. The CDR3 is CASSLSRTGATNEKLFF. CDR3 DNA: TGTGCCAGCAGTTTAAGCCGGACGGGGGCAACTAATGAAAAACTGTTTTTT.

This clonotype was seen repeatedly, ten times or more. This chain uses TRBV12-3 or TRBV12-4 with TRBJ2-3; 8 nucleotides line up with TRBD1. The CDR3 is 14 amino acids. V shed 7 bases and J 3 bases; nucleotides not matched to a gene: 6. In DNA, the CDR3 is TGTGCCAGCAACCGGGACAGGCGGACAGATACGCAGTATTTT. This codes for CASNRDRRTDTQYF.

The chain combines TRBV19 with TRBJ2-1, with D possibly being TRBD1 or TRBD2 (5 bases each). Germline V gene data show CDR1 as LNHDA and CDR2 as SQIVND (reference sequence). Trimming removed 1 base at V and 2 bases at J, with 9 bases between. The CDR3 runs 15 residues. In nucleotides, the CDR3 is TGTGCCAGTAGTATAGCCGGGGCCCCCTACAATGAGCAGTTCTTC. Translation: CASSIAGAPYNEQFF.

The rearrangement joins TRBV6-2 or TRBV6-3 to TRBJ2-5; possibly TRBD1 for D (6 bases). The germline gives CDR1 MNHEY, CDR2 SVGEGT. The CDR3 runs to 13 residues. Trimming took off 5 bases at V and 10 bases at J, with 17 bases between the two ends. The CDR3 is CASSPFKLDSQYF. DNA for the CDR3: TGTGCCAGCAGTCCATTTAAGCTGGACAGCCAGTACTTC.

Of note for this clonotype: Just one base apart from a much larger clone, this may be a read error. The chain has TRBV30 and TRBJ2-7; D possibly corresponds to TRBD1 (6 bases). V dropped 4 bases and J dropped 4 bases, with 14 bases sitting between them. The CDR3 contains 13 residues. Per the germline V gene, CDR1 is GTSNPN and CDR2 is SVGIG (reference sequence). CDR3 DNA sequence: TGTGCCTGGATGGACAGAAGCTTTTACGAGCAGTACTTC. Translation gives CAWMDRSFYEQYF.